This is a list of T cell receptor beta chains from one sample in a study of cytomegalovirus exposure and HLA in healthy donors. Clones were read by immunoSEQ multiplex PCR, and TCRdb kept only the in-frame ones, dropping some. This table has around 99,000 clones, 77% appearing once. The sample consisted of PBMCs. The receptors derive from a male donor in good health and CMV-seronegative. Each CDR3 is given with its conserved first and last residue. A D gene is named only where the DNA matches it firmly. Size tells how often a clone was seen (once, few, many) or the class of an expanded clone, and some rows leave it out.

>NA|TRBJ1-1|TRBD1|TRBV25-1
TGTGCCAACCTCGCAGGGGGCAGGATGAACACTGAAGCTTTCTTT
CANLAGGRMNTEAFF
>few|TRBJ1-2|NA|TRBV5-6
TGTGCCAGCAGCCCCCGCGGCTATGGCTACACCTTC
CASSPRGYGYTF
>NA|TRBJ2-2|NA|TRBV9
TGTGCCAGCAGCGTACGGCCTAGCGCCCTAGGGGCCGGCACCGGGGAGCTGTTTTTT
CASSVRPSALGAGTGELFF
>once|TRBJ1-1|NA|TRBV10-1
TGCGCCAGCAGTCGGACATTGAACACTGAAGCTTTCTTT
CASSRTLNTEAFF
>NA|TRBJ2-7|TRBD1|TRBV5-1
TGCGCCAGCAGCGGGGACAGGGTTCCGTACGAGCAGTACTTC
CASSGDRVPYEQYF
>NA|TRBJ2-7|TRBD2|TRBV7-2
TGTGCCAGCAGCCCGGGTAGCGGGAGTGTTTCCTACGAGCAGTACTTC
CASSPGSGSVSYEQYF
>NA|TRBJ2-7|NA|TRBV29-1
TGCAGCGTTGATCCGGGAGCGCCGTTCTACGAGCAGTACTTC
CSVDPGAPFYEQYF
>NA|TRBJ2-1|TRBD2|TRBV5-4
TGTGCCAGCAGCTCGGACGGACTAGCGGGAGGAGTAAATGAGCAGTTCTTC
CASSSDGLAGGVNEQFF
>NA|TRBJ2-1|TRBD1|TRBV10-3
TGTGCCACCCACAGGGGGCTGGACCACAATGAGCAGTTCTTC
CATHRGLDHNEQFF
>once|TRBJ2-7|TRBD2|TRBV6-5
TGTGCCAGCAGGCAAGCGGGAGGCGACACCTACGAGCAGTACTTC
CASRQAGGDTYEQYF
>NA|TRBJ1-1|TRBD1|TRBV6-1
TGTGCCAGCAGCTGGACAGGCATGAACACTGAAGCTTTCTTT
CASSWTGMNTEAFF
>NA|TRBJ2-1|NA|TRBV6-4
TGTGCCAGCAGTGAAGGGGTGGGAGGCCTTGTAAAGAATTACAATGAGCAGTTCTTC
CASSEGVGGLVKNYNEQFF
>once|TRBJ1-2|TRBD1|TRBV19
TGTGCCAGTAGTATCCTGACAGGGGGCGGCTATGGCTACACCTTC
CASSILTGGGYGYTF
>NA|TRBJ2-1|NA|TRBV20-1
TGCAGTGCTAGATCCTTCAATGAGCAGTTCTTC
CSARSFNEQFF
>NA|TRBJ2-3|NA|TRBV7-2
TGTGCCAGCAGCTTAGGGGCTCCCGAGAAGCAGTATTTT
CASSLGAPEKQYF
>NA|TRBJ1-2|NA|TRBV5-4
TGTGCCAGCAGCTCGAGATCCCAGGGCGTATACTATGGCTACACCTTC
CASSSRSQGVYYGYTF
>NA|TRBJ1-1|TRBD1|TRBV6-1
TGTGCCAGCAGTGAAGCCCACAGGGGAACTGAAGCTTTCTTT
CASSEAHRGTEAFF
>NA|TRBJ2-3|NA|TRBV13
TGTGCCAGCAGCTCGACAGACACAGATACGCAGTATTTT
CASSSTDTDTQYF
>once|TRBJ1-5|NA|TRBV28
TGTGCCAGCAATCAGTCCGGGAGGCCCCAGCATTTT
CASNQSGRPQHF
>NA|TRBJ1-3|NA|TRBV14
TGTGCCAGCAGCCAAGAACAGAACAACTCTGGAAACACCATATATTTT
CASSQEQNNSGNTIYF
>NA|TRBJ1-1|TRBD1|TRBV27
TGTGCCAGCAAGGACAGGAAAATGAACACTGAAGCTTTCTTT
CASKDRKMNTEAFF
>few|TRBJ2-5|TRBD1|TRBV7-9
TGTGCCAGCAGCCACAGGGGAGTTCAAGAGACCCAGTACTTC
CASSHRGVQETQYF
>NA|TRBJ2-7|NA|TRBV4-1
TGCGCCAGCAGCCAAGATGCAGGGGCCCCCTACGAGCAGTACTTC
CASSQDAGAPYEQYF
>few|TRBJ2-1|TRBD2|TRBV10-3
TGTGCCATCAGGGAGCTAGCGGGAGTTGATGAGCAGTTCTTC
CAIRELAGVDEQFF
>NA|TRBJ1-2|NA|TRBV9
TGTGCCAGCAGCGTAGAGTCAGGGCAGGGCTACACCTTC
CASSVESGQGYTF
>NA|TRBJ2-4|TRBD2|TRBV15
TGTGCCACCAGCGATAGCGGGATCGGTCGTGCAGAGTACTTC
CATSDSGIGRAEYF
>few|TRBJ1-1|TRBD1|TRBV6-1
TGTGCCAGCAGGTACAGGGGGGCCACTGAAGCTTTCTTT
CASRYRGATEAFF
>NA|TRBJ2-7|TRBD1|TRBV30
TGTGCCTGGGCGAGGACAGGGGTAGGCTACGAGCAGTACTTC
CAWARTGVGYEQYF
>NA|TRBJ2-7|NA|TRBV11-1
TGTGCCAGCAGCTTAGTATGGCAGGGTGACGAGCAGTACTTC
CASSLVWQGDEQYF
>NA|TRBJ2-5|NA|TRBV4-2
TGTGCCAGCAGCCCGTCACAGGGGAGGGAGACCCAGTACTTC
CASSPSQGRETQYF
>NA|TRBJ1-5|TRBD1|TRBV6-5
TGTGCCAGCAGCCCCGGACAGGGAGGTCAGCCCCAGCATTTT
CASSPGQGGQPQHF
>NA|TRBJ2-7|NA|TRBV19
TGTGCCAGTAGTATAGGGGGGCAGGCCGTCTACGAGCAGTACTTC
CASSIGGQAVYEQYF
>NA|TRBJ2-3|NA|TRBV6-1
TGTGCCAGCAGTGAACTGCAGGGTCGATGGGGAGATACGCAGTATTTT
CASSELQGRWGDTQYF